This TCR beta chain comes out of a study of cytomegalovirus exposure and HLA in healthy donors. Trimming removed 0 bases from V and 0 bases from J, with 11 bases in between. The germline gives CDR1 LGHNA, CDR2 YNFKEQ. The CDR3 sequence is 16 residues long. Researchers ran the PCR with 60 Vbeta and 13 Jbeta primers. Profiled with immunoSEQ multiplex PCR; TCRdb holds only in-frame clones, not every one. The sample carries 150,000 to 200,000 clones, 80% recorded once. The sequence came from a human donor in good health. Source material: PBMCs. The J gene is TRBJ1-2, the V gene TRBV4-2; D gene uncertain. For the CDR3, the DNA is TGTGCCAGCAGCCAAGAAGGAGGCAGACCTAACTATGGCTACACCTTC. Protein product: CASSQEGGRPNYGYTF.